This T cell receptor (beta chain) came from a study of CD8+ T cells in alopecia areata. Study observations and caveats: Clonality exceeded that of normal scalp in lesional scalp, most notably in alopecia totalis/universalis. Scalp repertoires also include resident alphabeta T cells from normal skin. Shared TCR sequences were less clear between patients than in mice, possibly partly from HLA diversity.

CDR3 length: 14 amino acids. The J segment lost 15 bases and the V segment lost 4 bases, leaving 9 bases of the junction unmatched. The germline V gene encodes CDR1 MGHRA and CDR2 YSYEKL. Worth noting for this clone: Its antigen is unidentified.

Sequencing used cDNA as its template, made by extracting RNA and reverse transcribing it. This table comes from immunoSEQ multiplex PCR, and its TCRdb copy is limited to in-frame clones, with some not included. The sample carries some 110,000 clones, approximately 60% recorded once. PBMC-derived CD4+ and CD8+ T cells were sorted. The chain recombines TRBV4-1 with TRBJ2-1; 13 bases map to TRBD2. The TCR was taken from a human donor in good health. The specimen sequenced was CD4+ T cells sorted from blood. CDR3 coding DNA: TGCGCCAGCAGCCGAACCGGGACTAGCGGGGTTGGGTTCTTC. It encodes CASSRTGTSGVGFF.